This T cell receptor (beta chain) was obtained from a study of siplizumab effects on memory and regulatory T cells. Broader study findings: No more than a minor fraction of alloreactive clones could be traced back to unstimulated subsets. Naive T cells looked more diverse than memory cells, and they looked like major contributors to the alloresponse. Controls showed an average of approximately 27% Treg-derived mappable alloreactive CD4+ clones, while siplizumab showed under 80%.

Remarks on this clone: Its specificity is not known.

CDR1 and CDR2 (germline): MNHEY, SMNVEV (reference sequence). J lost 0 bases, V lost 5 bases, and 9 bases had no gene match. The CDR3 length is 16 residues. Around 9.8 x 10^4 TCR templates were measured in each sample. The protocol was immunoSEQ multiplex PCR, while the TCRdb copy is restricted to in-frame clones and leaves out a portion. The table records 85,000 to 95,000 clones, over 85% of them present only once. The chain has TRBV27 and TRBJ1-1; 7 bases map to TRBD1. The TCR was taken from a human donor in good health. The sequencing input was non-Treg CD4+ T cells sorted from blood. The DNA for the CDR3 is TGTGCCAGCAGTCCTATGGGGACAGTGTTGAACACTGAAGCTTTCTTT. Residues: CASSPMGTVLNTEAFF.